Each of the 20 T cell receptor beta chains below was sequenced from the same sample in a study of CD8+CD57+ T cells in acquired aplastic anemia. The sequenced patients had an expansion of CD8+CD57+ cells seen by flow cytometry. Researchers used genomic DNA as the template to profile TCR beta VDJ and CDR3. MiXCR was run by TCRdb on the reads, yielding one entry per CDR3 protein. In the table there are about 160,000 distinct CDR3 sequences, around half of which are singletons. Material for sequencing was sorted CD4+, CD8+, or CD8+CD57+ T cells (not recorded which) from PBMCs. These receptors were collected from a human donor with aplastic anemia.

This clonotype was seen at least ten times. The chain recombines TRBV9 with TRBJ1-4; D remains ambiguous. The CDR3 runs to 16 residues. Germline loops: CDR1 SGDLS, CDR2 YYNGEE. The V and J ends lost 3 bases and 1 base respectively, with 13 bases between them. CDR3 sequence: CASSADTVKTNEKLFF. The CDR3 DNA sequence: TGTGCCAGCAGCGCCGATACTGTGAAAACTAATGAAAAACTGTTTTTT.

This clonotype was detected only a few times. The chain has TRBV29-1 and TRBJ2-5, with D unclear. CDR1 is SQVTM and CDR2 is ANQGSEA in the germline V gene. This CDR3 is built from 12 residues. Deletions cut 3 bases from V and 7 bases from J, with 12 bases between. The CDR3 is CSVDGYLRTQYF. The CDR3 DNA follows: TGCAGCGTTGATGGCTACTTAAGGACCCAGTACTTC.

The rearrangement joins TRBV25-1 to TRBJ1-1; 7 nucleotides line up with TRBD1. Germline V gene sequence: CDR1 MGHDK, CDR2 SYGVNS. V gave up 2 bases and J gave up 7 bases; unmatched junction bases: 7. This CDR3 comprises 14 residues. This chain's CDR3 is CASSEVAQGGEAFF. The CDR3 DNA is TGTGCCAGCAGTGAAGTCGCGCAGGGGGGTGAAGCTTTCTTT.

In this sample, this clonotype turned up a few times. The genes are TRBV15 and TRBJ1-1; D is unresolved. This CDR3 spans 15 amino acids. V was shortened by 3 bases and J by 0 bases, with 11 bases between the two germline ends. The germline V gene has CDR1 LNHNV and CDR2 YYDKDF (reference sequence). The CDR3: CATSSSRPVNTEAFF. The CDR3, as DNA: TGTGCCACCAGCAGCTCCCGACCCGTGAACACTGAAGCTTTCTTT.

CDR3 nucleotides: TGTGCCAGCAGCGCCCGACTAGGCGTGGATACGCAGTATTTT. Protein product: CASSARLGVDTQYF. The V call is TRBV7-2, the J call TRBJ2-3; D might be TRBD2 (6 bases). Looked up from germline, CDR1 is SGHTA and CDR2 is FQGNSA. V was shortened by 5 bases and J by 6 bases, with 15 bases between the two germline ends. CDR3 size: 14 residues.

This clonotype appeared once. CDR3 in amino acids: CASMGGQGDSPLHF. The CDR3 DNA reads TGTGCCAGCATGGGGGGACAGGGTGATTCACCCCTCCACTTT. The rearrangement links TRBV2 to TRBJ1-6; 9 nucleotides line up with TRBD1. Germline CDR1 and CDR2: SNHLY and FYNNEI. Germline trimming cut 7 bases from V and 8 bases from J; bases unmatched to any gene: 6. The CDR3 extends over 14 amino acids.

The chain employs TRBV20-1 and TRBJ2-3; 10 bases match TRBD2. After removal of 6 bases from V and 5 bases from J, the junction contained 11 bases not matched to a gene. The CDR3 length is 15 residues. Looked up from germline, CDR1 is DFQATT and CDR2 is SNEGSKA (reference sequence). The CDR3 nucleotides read TGCAGTGCGAGCATAGCGGGAGGAAGAGGAGATACGCAGTATTTT. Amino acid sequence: CSASIAGGRGDTQYF.

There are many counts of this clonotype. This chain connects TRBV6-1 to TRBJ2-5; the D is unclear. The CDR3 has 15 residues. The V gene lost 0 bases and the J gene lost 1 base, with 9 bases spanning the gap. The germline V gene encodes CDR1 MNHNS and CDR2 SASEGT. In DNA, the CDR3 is TGTGCCAGCAGTGAAGCTAGGGCGGTCCAAGAGACCCAGTACTTC. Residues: CASSEARAVQETQYF.

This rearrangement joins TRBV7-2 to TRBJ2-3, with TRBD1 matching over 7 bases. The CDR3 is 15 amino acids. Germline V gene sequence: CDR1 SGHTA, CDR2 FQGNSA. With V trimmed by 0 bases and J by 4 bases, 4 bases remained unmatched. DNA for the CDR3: TGTGCCAGCAGCTTAGCGAGGGGGCGATCAGATACGCAGTATTTT. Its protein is CASSLARGRSDTQYF.

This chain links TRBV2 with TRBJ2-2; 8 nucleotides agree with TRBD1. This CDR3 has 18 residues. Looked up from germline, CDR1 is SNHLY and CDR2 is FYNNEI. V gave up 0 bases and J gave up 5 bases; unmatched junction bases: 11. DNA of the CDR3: TGTGCCAGCAGTGAAGCGCGTTGGCAGGGGGCGCGAACCGGGGAGCTGTTTTTT. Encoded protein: CASSEARWQGARTGELFF.

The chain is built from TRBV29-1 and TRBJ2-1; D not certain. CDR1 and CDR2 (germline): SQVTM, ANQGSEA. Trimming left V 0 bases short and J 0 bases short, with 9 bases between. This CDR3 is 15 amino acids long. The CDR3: CSVEDPLCSYNEQFF. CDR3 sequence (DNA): TGCAGCGTTGAAGACCCACTGTGCTCCTACAATGAGCAGTTCTTC.

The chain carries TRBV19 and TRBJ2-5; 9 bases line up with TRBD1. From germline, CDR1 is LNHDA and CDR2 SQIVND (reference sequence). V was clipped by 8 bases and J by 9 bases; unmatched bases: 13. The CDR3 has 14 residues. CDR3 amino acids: CASSDRGWGEAQYF. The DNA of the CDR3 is TGTGCCAGTTCAGACAGGGGGTGGGGTGAGGCCCAGTACTTC.

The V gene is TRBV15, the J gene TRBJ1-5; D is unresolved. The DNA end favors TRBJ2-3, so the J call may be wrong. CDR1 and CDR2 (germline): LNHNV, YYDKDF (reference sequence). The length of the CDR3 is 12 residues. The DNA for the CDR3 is TGTGCCACCAGCAAATTCAATCAGCCCCAGTATTTT. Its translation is CATSKFNQPQYF.

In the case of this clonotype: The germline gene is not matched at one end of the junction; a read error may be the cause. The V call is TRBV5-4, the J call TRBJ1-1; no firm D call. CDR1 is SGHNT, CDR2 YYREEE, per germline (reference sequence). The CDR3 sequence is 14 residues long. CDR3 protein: CTSSLQVKNTEAFF. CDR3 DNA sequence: TGTACCAGCAGCTTGCAGGTGAAGAACACTGAAGCTTTCTTT.

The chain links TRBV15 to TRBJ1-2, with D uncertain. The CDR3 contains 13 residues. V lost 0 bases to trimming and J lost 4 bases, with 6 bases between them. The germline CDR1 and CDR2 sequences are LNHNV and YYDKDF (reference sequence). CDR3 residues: CATSRDHPYGYTF. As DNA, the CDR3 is TGTGCCACCAGCAGAGATCATCCCTATGGCTACACCTTC.

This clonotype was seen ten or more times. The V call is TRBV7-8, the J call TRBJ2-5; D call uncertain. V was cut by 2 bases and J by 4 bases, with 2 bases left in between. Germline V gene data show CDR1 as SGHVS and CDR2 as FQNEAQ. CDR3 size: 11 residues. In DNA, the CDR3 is TGTGCCAGCAGCTTATTAGAGACCCAGTACTTC. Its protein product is CASSLLETQYF.

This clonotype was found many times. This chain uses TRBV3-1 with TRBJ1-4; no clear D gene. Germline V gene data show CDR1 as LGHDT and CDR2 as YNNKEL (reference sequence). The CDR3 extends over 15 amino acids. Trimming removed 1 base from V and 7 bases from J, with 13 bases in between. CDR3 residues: CASSQGGSWSEKLFF. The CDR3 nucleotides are TGTGCCAGCAGCCAAGGTGGCAGTTGGAGTGAAAAACTGTTTTTT.

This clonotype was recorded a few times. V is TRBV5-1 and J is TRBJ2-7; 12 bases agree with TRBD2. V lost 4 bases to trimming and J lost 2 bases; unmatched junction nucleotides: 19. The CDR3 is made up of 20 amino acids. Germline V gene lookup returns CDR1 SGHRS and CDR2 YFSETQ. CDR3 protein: CASSMGETRRTSGTTYEQYF. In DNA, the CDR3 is TGCGCCAGCAGCATGGGGGAGACTAGGCGGACTAGCGGGACCACCTACGAGCAGTACTTC.

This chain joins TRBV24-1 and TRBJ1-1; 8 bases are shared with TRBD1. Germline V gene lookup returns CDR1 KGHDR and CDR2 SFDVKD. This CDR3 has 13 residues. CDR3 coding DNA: TGTGCTACGCCAGGACAGGGAGGCACTGAAGCTTTCTTT. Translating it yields CATPGQGGTEAFF.

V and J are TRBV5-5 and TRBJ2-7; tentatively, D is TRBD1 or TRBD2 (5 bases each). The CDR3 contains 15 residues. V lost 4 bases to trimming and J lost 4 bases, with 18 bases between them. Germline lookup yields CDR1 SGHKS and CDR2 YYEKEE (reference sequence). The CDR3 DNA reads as TGTGCCAGCAGCCAAACCGGGACGGTCGAGTACGAGCAGTACTTC. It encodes CASSQTGTVEYEQYF.